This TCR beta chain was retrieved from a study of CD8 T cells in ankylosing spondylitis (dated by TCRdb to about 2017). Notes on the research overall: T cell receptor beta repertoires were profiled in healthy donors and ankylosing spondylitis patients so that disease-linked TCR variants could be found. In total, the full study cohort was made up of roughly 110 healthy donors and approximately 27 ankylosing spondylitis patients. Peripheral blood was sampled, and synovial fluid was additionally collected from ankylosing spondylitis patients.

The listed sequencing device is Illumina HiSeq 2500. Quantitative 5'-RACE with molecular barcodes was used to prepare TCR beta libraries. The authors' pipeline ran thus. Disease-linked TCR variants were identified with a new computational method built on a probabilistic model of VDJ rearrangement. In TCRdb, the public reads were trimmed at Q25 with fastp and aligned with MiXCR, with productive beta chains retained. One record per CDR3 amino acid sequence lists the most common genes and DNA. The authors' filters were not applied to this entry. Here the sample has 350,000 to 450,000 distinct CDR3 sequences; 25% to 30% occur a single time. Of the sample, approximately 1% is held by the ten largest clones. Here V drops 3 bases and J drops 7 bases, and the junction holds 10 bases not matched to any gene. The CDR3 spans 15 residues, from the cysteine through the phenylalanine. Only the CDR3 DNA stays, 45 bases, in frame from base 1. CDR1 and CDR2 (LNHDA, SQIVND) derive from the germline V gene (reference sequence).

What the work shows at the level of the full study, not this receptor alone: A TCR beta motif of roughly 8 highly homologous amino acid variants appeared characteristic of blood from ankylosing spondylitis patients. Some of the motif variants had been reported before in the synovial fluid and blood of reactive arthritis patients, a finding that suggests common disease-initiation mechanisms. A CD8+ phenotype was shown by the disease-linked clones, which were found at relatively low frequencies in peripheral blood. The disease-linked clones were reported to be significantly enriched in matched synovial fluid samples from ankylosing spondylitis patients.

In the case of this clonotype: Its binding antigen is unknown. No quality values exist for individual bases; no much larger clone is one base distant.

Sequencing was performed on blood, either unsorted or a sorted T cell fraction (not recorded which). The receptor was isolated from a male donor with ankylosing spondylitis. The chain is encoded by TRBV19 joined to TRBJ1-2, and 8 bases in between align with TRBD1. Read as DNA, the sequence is TGTGCCAGTAGTATTAATCAGGGGGCGAGATCTGGCTACACCTTC. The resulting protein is CASSINQGARSGYTF.